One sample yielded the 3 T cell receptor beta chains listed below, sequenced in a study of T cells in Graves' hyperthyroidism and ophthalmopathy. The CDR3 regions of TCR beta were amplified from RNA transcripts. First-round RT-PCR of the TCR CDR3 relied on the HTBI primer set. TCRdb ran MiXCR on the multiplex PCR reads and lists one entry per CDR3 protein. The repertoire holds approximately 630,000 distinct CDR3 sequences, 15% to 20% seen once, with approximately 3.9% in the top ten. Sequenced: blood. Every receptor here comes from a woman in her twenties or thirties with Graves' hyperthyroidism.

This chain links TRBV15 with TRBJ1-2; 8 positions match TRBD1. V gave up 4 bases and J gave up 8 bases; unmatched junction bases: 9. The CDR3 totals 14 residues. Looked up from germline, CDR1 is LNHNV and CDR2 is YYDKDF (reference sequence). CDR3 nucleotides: TGTGCCACCAGCACGATACAGGGGGGCGGAGGCTACACCTTC. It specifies CATSTIQGGGGYTF.

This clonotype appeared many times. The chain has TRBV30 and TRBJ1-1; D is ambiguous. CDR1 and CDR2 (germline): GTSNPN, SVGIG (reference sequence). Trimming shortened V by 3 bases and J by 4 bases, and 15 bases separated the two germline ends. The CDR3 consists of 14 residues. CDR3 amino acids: CAWRLAGGSTEAFF. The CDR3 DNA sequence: TGTGCCTGGAGATTAGCGGGCGGGAGCACTGAAGCTTTCTTT.

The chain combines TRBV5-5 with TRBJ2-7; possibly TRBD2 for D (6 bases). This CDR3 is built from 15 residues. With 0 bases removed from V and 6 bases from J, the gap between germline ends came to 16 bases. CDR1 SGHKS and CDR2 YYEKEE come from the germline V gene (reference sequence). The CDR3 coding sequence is TGTGCCAGCAGCTTGGGGTACGGTGGGGGGAGCGAGCAGTACTTC. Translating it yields CASSLGYGGGSEQYF.